This is a list of T cell receptor beta chains from one sample in a study of CDR3 diversity in severe acne. TCRdb processed the PCR reads anew with MiXCR; each CDR3 protein has one entry. The sample contains roughly 81,000 distinct CDR3 sequences, 45% to 50% of which appear only once. Sequenced: blood. These receptors all stem from a male donor in good health, serving as a control. CDR3s include the opening cysteine and the closing phenylalanine or tryptophan. The D gene is left open where the match is weak. Size tells how often a clone was seen (once, few, many) or the class of an expanded clone, and some rows leave it out.

v_gene,abundance,j_gene,d_gene,CDR3aa,CDR3nt
TRBV10-1,-,TRBJ2-5,-,CASAGLGGRDQETQYF,TGCGCCAGTGCGGGGCTCGGGGGCCGTGACCAAGAGACCCAGTACTTC
TRBV7-9,-,TRBJ1-3,-,CASSPNSGSRNTIYF,TGTGCCAGCAGCCCGAATTCCGGAAGCCGAAACACCATATATTTT
TRBV30,-,TRBJ1-2,TRBD1,CALPGQEQNYGYTF,TGTGCCCTGCCTGGACAGGAGCAGAACTATGGCTACACCTTC
TRBV3-1,many,TRBJ2-1,TRBD1,CASSRREGQGASEQFF,TGTGCCAGCAGCCGCAGGGAGGGACAGGGGGCGTCTGAGCAGTTCTTC
TRBV2,medium-sized,TRBJ2-3,-,CASSDVGMAQYF,TGTGCCAGCAGTGACGTTGGGATGGCGCAGTATTTT
TRBV20-1,medium-sized,TRBJ2-3,TRBD2,CSARGTLAGERDTQYF,TGCAGTGCTAGGGGAACACTAGCGGGGGAGAGAGATACGCAGTATTTT
TRBV15,-,TRBJ1-5,-,CATSRAKGLSNQPQHF,TGTGCCACCAGCAGAGCCAAGGGCTTGAGCAATCAGCCCCAGCATTTT
TRBV6-5,few,TRBJ1-6,TRBD1,CASSGTGRPLHF,TGTGCCAGCAGTGGGACAGGGAGACCCCTCCACTTT
TRBV11-3,few,TRBJ2-7,TRBD1,CASSPGTAYLYEQYF,TGTGCCAGCAGCCCCGGGACAGCCTATCTCTACGAGCAGTACTTC
TRBV6-5,many,TRBJ1-6,TRBD1,CASSYSGTGISPLHF,TGTGCCAGCAGTTACTCCGGGACAGGGATATCACCCCTCCACTTT
TRBV11-2,many,TRBJ2-1,-,CASSLLRAAYNEQFF,TGTGCCAGCAGCCTCCTGAGGGCGGCCTACAATGAGCAGTTCTTC
TRBV20-1,many,TRBJ1-1,TRBD1,CSTLGQGWTEAFF,TGCAGTACTCTCGGACAGGGGTGGACTGAAGCTTTCTTT
TRBV19,many,TRBJ2-5,-,CASSIGLSGETQYF,TGTGCCAGTAGTATAGGGCTCTCTGGGGAGACCCAGTACTTC
TRBV20-1,many,TRBJ2-1,-,CSAQRGTWGNEQFF,TGCAGTGCCCAGAGGGGGACATGGGGTAATGAGCAGTTCTTC
TRBV27,few,TRBJ1-2,-,CASSNSYGYTF,TGTGCCAGCAGTAACAGCTATGGCTACACCTTC
TRBV6-1,few,TRBJ2-3,TRBD2,CASRVTSGNADTQYF,TGTGCCAGCAGGGTGACTAGCGGGAATGCAGATACGCAGTATTTT
TRBV30,many,TRBJ1-3,-,CAWSVQGVGNTIYF,TGTGCCTGGAGTGTACAAGGGGTGGGAAACACCATATATTTT
TRBV19,-,TRBJ2-1,TRBD2,CASSRASGSSDEQFF,TGTGCCAGTAGTAGGGCTAGCGGGAGTTCGGATGAGCAGTTCTTC
TRBV6-5,-,TRBJ2-1,TRBD2,CASRAERDVNEQFF,TGTGCCAGCAGGGCTGAGCGGGATGTGAATGAGCAGTTCTTC
TRBV7-9,-,TRBJ1-1,-,CASSFSYTEAFF,TGTGCCAGCAGCTTCTCATACACTGAAGCTTTCTTT
TRBV15,few,TRBJ1-4,-,CATSRVYRDDEKLFF,TGTGCCACCAGCAGAGTTTATAGGGATGATGAAAAACTGTTTTTT
TRBV5-1,once,TRBJ2-5,-,CASSWRQATGSETQYF,TGCGCCAGCAGCTGGCGACAGGCCACGGGGTCAGAGACCCAGTACTTC
TRBV7-8,-,TRBJ1-2,-,CASSLVGANWRTF,TGTGCCAGCAGCTTAGTAGGGGCAAACTGGCGCACCTTC
TRBV7-6,many,TRBJ2-1,TRBD1,CASSPDLDRSNEQFF,TGTGCCAGCAGCCCGGACTTGGACAGGTCCAATGAGCAGTTCTTC
TRBV29-1,-,TRBJ1-2,-,CSDSGVNGWFYGYTF,TGCAGCGACAGTGGGGTAAACGGGTGGTTCTATGGCTACACCTTC
TRBV15,-,TRBJ1-1,-,CATSPPFGREAFF,TGTGCCACCAGCCCCCCTTTTGGTCGGGAAGCTTTCTTT
TRBV2,many,TRBJ1-4,-,CASSPWGEKLFF,TGTGCCAGCAGCCCCTGGGGTGAAAAACTGTTTTTT
TRBV20-1,many,TRBJ1-1,-,CSARESSDEAFF,TGCAGTGCTAGAGAAAGTTCGGATGAAGCTTTCTTT
TRBV27,-,TRBJ2-6,-,CASSPLTGWGSGANVLTF,TGTGCCAGCAGCCCACTGACAGGATGGGGGTCTGGGGCCAACGTCCTGACTTTC
TRBV19,few,TRBJ1-5,-,CASRTQHNQPQHF,TGTGCCAGTAGGACACAGCACAATCAGCCCCAGCATTTT
TRBV6-6,many,TRBJ1-5,-,CASSYSARARFGQPQHF,TGTGCCAGCAGTTACTCGGCCAGGGCGAGATTCGGGCAGCCCCAGCATTTT
TRBV29-1,-,TRBJ1-2,-,CSVADTTYGYTF,TGCAGCGTGGCTGACACCACCTATGGCTACACCTTC
TRBV20-1,-,TRBJ1-5,-,CSARQEASNQPQHF,TGCAGTGCAAGACAGGAGGCAAGCAATCAGCCCCAGCATTTT
TRBV20-1,-,TRBJ2-7,TRBD2,CSAHGRLAEREQYF,TGCAGTGCCCATGGTCGACTAGCGGAAAGGGAGCAGTACTTC
TRBV28,few,TRBJ2-3,TRBD1,CASSSTGTGGISTDTQYF,TGTGCCAGCAGTTCCACCGGGACAGGGGGGATCAGCACAGATACGCAGTATTTT
TRBV19,-,TRBJ1-1,-,CASYRVYGTEAFF,TGTGCCAGCTACAGGGTTTATGGCACTGAAGCTTTCTTT